Following are 27 T cell receptor beta chains from one sample sequenced in a study of blood T cell repertoires in COVID-19. Some clones are missing from TCRdb's copy, which holds only in-frame ones; the method was immunoSEQ multiplex PCR. The sample includes 120,000 to 150,000 clones, around four fifths seen only once; the top ten take roughly 6.4%. The source material was PBMCs or T cells enriched from blood (not recorded which). The receptors originated from a middle-aged woman who had recovered from COVID-19.

CDR3 loop: CASSRRDSYTGELFF. The CDR3 nucleotides are TGTGCCAGCAGTCGCCGGGACAGTTACACCGGGGAGCTGTTTTTT. The chain joins TRBV27 to TRBJ2-2, with TRBD1 matching over 7 bases. V dropped 5 bases and J dropped 3; count of bases not matched to a gene: 6. The length of the CDR3 is 15 residues. Germline loops: CDR1 MNHEY, CDR2 SMNVEV (reference sequence).

This chain uses TRBV29-1 with TRBJ1-4; D ambiguous. The germline V gene has CDR1 SQVTM and CDR2 ANQGSEA. The CDR3 covers 15 residues. V gave up 2 bases and J gave up 4 bases, with 14 bases separating them. CDR3 sequence (DNA): TGCAGCGTTGAACTAGGGAAGACTATTAATGAAAAACTGTTTTTT. It encodes CSVELGKTINEKLFF.

The V call is TRBV10-3, the J call TRBJ1-2; TRBD1 agrees at 9 bases. The germline V gene has CDR1 ENHRY and CDR2 SYGVKD. Trimming at V came to 7 bases and at J to 6 bases, leaving 6 bases not matched to a gene. The CDR3 totals 13 residues. The CDR3 reads CAITDRGGNGYTF. The CDR3 bases are TGTGCCATCACCGACAGGGGGGGGAATGGCTACACCTTC.

J is TRBJ2-7 and V is TRBV7-9; D possibly corresponds to TRBD2 (6 bases). The CDR3 runs 12 residues. The V end was cut by 11 bases, the J end by 0 bases, with 11 bases between. Germline values: CDR1 SEHNR, CDR2 FQNEAQ (reference sequence). CDR3 coding DNA: TGTGCCGTGGAGGGCCCCTCCTACGAGCAGTACTTC. Translating it yields CAVEGPSYEQYF.

The chain is built from TRBV19 and TRBJ2-3, with unresolved D. Between the trimmed V and J ends, which lost 8 bases and 1 base, there was a span of 10 bases. CDR1 and CDR2 (germline): LNHDA, SQIVND (reference sequence). This CDR3 has 13 amino acids. CDR3 nucleotides: TGTGCCAGTGAGCCGTCGGGCACAGATACGCAGTATTTT. Its protein product is CASEPSGTDTQYF.

This chain joins TRBV11-2 and TRBJ2-7, with a weak D call TRBD1 (5 bases). The ends were cut back, 3 bases at V and 6 bases at J, with 9 bases in the middle. The CDR3 consists of 12 residues. From germline, CDR1 is SGHAT and CDR2 FQNNGV. CDR3 protein: CASSFQGVEQYF. The CDR3 nucleotides read TGTGCCAGCAGCTTCCAGGGTGTCGAGCAGTACTTC.

J is TRBJ1-4 and V is TRBV7-8, with TRBD1 matching 7 bases. The V gene end was trimmed by 1 base and the J gene end by 5 bases; junction bases not matched to a gene: 7. Germline lookup yields CDR1 SGHVS and CDR2 FQNEAQ. There are 16 residues in the CDR3. CDR3 protein: CASSLDTGALNEKLFF. The CDR3 region has the DNA TGTGCCAGCAGCTTAGATACAGGGGCACTAAATGAAAAACTGTTTTTT.

The chain is built from TRBV4-1 and TRBJ1-2; TRBD1 matches 10 bases. After removal of 0 bases from V and 7 bases from J, the junction contained 8 bases not matched to a gene. The CDR3 has 16 amino acids. CDR1 and CDR2 (germline): MGHRA, YSYEKL. CDR3 DNA: TGCGCCAGCAGCCAAGAAGGGGGACAGGGGAGGGGTGGCTACACCTTC. Translation gives CASSQEGGQGRGGYTF.

The chain recombines TRBV6-1 with TRBJ1-5; the match to TRBD1 covers 7 bases. The trim removed 4 bases at V and 5 bases at J, leaving 14 bases unmatched. This CDR3 spans 17 amino acids. The germline gives CDR1 MNHNS, CDR2 SASEGT. The CDR3 DNA is TGTGCCAGCAGTGCCCCAAGCTACAGGGGCGGGGATCAGCCCCAGCATTTT. Its protein is CASSAPSYRGGDQPQHF.

This clone was found a few times. V is TRBV9 and J is TRBJ1-3; TRBD1 agrees at 7 bases. Germline V gene sequence: CDR1 SGDLS, CDR2 YYNGEE. After removal of 0 bases from V and 3 bases from J, the junction contained 6 bases not matched to a gene. The length of the CDR3 is 16 residues. CDR3 amino acids: CASSVDEGAFGNTIYF. In DNA form, the CDR3 reads TGTGCCAGCAGCGTAGATGAGGGGGCTTTTGGAAACACCATATATTTT.

The J gene is TRBJ2-7, the V gene TRBV2, with D possibly matching TRBD1 (6 bases). There are 14 residues in the CDR3. CDR1 and CDR2 from the germline V gene are SNHLY and FYNNEI. V dropped 8 bases and J dropped 1 base, with 15 bases sitting between them. CDR3 in amino acids: CASAGTKDSYEQYF. The CDR3 DNA reads as TGTGCCAGCGCCGGGACAAAAGATTCCTACGAGCAGTACTTC. The full variable domain, completed using reference TRBV2 and TRBJ2-7, is EPEVTQTPSHQVTQMGQEVILRCVPISNHLYFYWYRQILGQKVEFLVSFYNNEISEKSEIFDDQFSVERPDGSNFTLKIRSTKLEDSAMYFCASAGTKDSYEQYFGPGTRLTVT.

The rearrangement links TRBV15 to TRBJ1-1; 8 nucleotides align to TRBD1. The CDR3 contains 15 residues. J gave up 10 bases and V 0 bases, and 10 bases lay outside the gene matches. CDR1 is LNHNV, CDR2 YYDKDF, per germline (reference sequence). The CDR3 protein is CATSRDPHSQGVAFF. The DNA of the CDR3 is TGTGCCACCAGCAGAGACCCGCACTCACAGGGGGTAGCTTTCTTT.

The rearrangement links TRBV7-9 to TRBJ1-1, with D possibly matching TRBD1 (6 bases). CDR1 SEHNR and CDR2 FQNEAQ come from the germline V gene (reference sequence). This CDR3 is built from 15 residues. V was cut by 4 bases and J by 1 base, with 13 bases left in between. CDR3 DNA sequence: TGTGCCAGCAGCTCCCGTCAGGGGCCGAACACTGAAGCTTTCTTT. Its translation: CASSSRQGPNTEAFF.

The chain has TRBV2 and TRBJ1-3; no clear D gene. This CDR3 spans 13 amino acids. CDR1 SNHLY and CDR2 FYNNEI come from the germline V gene. V was trimmed by 4 bases and J by 3 bases, leaving 7 bases between them. The CDR3 nucleotides read TGTGCCAGCAGTGTAGTGTATGGAAACACCATATATTTT. The encoded protein is CASSVVYGNTIYF. Looking up the rest from reference TRBV2 and TRBJ1-3 gives the full variable domain: EPEVTQTPSHQVTQMGQEVILRCVPISNHLYFYWYRQILGQKVEFLVSFYNNEISEKSEIFDDQFSVERPDGSNFTLKIRSTKLEDSAMYFCASSVVYGNTIYFGEGSWLTVV.

The table lists this clone with a count of one. V and J are TRBV5-1 and TRBJ2-2; a weak D match, TRBD1 (5 bases). Trimming left V 2 bases short and J 7 bases short, with 15 bases between. This CDR3 is 15 amino acids long. Germline V lookup: CDR1 SGHRS, CDR2 YFSETQ. DNA for the CDR3: TGCGCCAGCAGCTTTGGTTCAGGGATTAGCGGGGAGCTGTTTTTT. Encoded protein: CASSFGSGISGELFF.

The chain is built from TRBV6-4 and TRBJ2-1; weak D call: TRBD2 (5 bases). V lost 5 bases to trimming and J lost 3 bases, with 11 bases between them. Germline lookup yields CDR1 MRHNA and CDR2 SNTAGT. The CDR3 runs to 14 residues. For the CDR3, the DNA is TGTGCCAGCAGTAGAGCGGAAGGCTACAATGAGCAGTTCTTC. Translation: CASSRAEGYNEQFF.

The chain recombines TRBV4-1 with TRBJ1-1; D is ambiguous. The CDR3 is 14 residues long. The germline V gene encodes CDR1 MGHRA and CDR2 YSYEKL. V was cut by 1 base and J by 3 bases, with 9 bases left in between. CDR3 nucleotides: TGCGCCAGCAGCCAAGTTGGAACAGACACTGAAGCTTTCTTT. Amino acids: CASSQVGTDTEAFF.

This chain joins TRBV5-1 and TRBJ1-6; 7 bases agree with TRBD1. After removal of 3 bases from V and 9 bases from J, the junction contained 6 bases not matched to a gene. Germline loops: CDR1 SGHRS, CDR2 YFSETQ. The CDR3 covers 14 residues. CDR3: CASSYGQETSPLHF. As DNA, the CDR3 is TGCGCCAGCAGCTACGGACAGGAGACTTCACCCCTCCACTTT.

The V and J genes are TRBV7-9 and TRBJ2-3; TRBD2 matches 10 bases. Trimming cost V 8 bases and J 7 bases; bases outside gene matches: 12. The germline V gene has CDR1 SEHNR and CDR2 FQNEAQ (reference sequence). This CDR3 comprises 15 residues. The CDR3 region is CASSGTSALGYTQYF. The CDR3 bases are TGTGCCAGCTCCGGGACTAGCGCCCTCGGTTATACGCAGTATTTT.

CDR3: CASSQSGLAGGGTDTQYF. The CDR3 DNA reads as TGCGCCAGCAGCCAATCCGGACTAGCGGGAGGAGGGACAGATACGCAGTATTTT. This chain joins TRBV4-1 and TRBJ2-3; 14 bases map to TRBD2. CDR1 is MGHRA, CDR2 YSYEKL, per germline. The CDR3 has 18 residues. V trimming: 2 bases; J trimming: 3 bases; junction bases outside the gene matches: 7.

The chain uses TRBV27 and TRBJ2-1, with 11 nucleotides matching TRBD1. Germline V gene sequence: CDR1 MNHEY, CDR2 SMNVEV (reference sequence). The ends lost 4 bases at V and 4 bases at J; junction bases unmatched: 9. The CDR3 loop spans 17 amino acids. CDR3 bases: TGTGCCAGCAGTTACACGGACAGGGGGCTTGGGTACAATGAGCAGTTCTTC. It is translated as CASSYTDRGLGYNEQFF.

V gene TRBV5-1 combines with J gene TRBJ1-2, with 7 bases lining up with TRBD1. Trimming took 0 bases from V and 8 from J; bases not matched to a gene: 7. This CDR3 has 14 residues. The germline V gene encodes CDR1 SGHRS and CDR2 YFSETQ. The CDR3 nucleotides read TGCGCCAGCAGCTTGGAGGGACAGATTGGCGGCTACACCTTC. It is translated as CASSLEGQIGGYTF. Complete variable domain (other parts from reference TRBV5-1 and TRBJ1-2): KAGVTQTPRYLIKTRGQQVTLSCSPISGHRSVSWYQQTPGQGLQFLFEYFSETQRNKGNFPGRFSGRQFSNSRSEMNVSTLELGDSALYLCASSLEGQIGGYTFGSGTRLTVV.

The chain employs TRBV9 and TRBJ2-2, with D maybe TRBD2 (6 bases). The CDR3 covers 17 residues. Germline loops: CDR1 SGDLS, CDR2 YYNGEE. The germline V and J ends were trimmed by 0 bases and 5 bases, with 17 bases remaining between them. CDR3 DNA: TGTGCCAGCAGCGTAGAGGGGAGCGTAGCGGAAACCGGGGAGCTGTTTTTT. The encoded protein is CASSVEGSVAETGELFF.

The chain employs TRBV24-1 and TRBJ2-1; 7 bases align to TRBD2. The germline gives CDR1 KGHDR, CDR2 SFDVKD. The CDR3 spans 16 residues. The J segment lost 4 bases and the V segment lost 4 bases, leaving 9 bases of the junction unmatched. CDR3: CATSEEGPGGYNEQFF. CDR3 sequence (DNA): TGTGCCACCAGTGAGGAAGGGCCCGGGGGGTACAATGAGCAGTTCTTC.

V usage is TRBV7-9 and J usage is TRBJ2-2; TRBD2 aligns across 11 bases. With 3 bases clipped from V and 5 bases from J, the junction kept 5 bases outside the gene matches. The CDR3 is 16 residues long. Per germline, CDR1 SEHNR and CDR2 FQNEAQ (reference sequence). This CDR3 reads CASSLSLAGETGELFF. The CDR3, as DNA: TGTGCCAGCAGCTTGTCACTAGCGGGAGAAACCGGGGAGCTGTTTTTT.

The chain links TRBV4-1 to TRBJ1-6; D may be TRBD1 (6 bases). CDR3 size: 15 residues. The germline V gene encodes CDR1 MGHRA and CDR2 YSYEKL. The germline V and J ends were trimmed by 0 bases and 8 bases, with 11 bases remaining between them. The CDR3 coding sequence is TGCGCCAGCAGCCAAGAAGGGGGGGCTTATTCACCCCTCCACTTT. It yields the protein CASSQEGGAYSPLHF.

The chain uses TRBV18 and TRBJ1-1; D ambiguous. Trimming removed 0 bases at V and 5 bases at J, with 4 bases between. Germline CDR1 is KGHSH and CDR2 is LQKENI. The length of the CDR3 is 12 residues. The CDR3 spells CASSPPSTEAFF. The DNA of the CDR3 is TGTGCCAGCTCACCACCGAGTACTGAAGCTTTCTTT.